The rows below give T cell receptor beta chains drawn from one sample of a study of T cells in Graves' hyperthyroidism and ophthalmopathy. TCRdb independently ran MiXCR on the multiplex PCR reads; one entry per CDR3 protein. This repertoire shows around 280,000 distinct CDR3 sequences, about 14% found once; its top ten account for 7.8%. The specimen was blood. Receptors originate from a woman between 25 and 40 years old with Graves' hyperthyroidism that later progressed to Graves' ophthalmopathy. CDR3s include the opening cysteine and the closing phenylalanine or tryptophan. The D gene is left open where the match is weak. Rows may omit the clone size; those that give it use once, few, many or a size class.

>NA|TRBV7-9|TRBJ2-1|many
CASSFLGFEQFF
TGTGCCAGCAGCTTCTTAGGATTTGAGCAGTTCTTC
>NA|TRBV10-3|TRBJ1-1|NA
CAISQTTAATEAFF
TGTGCCATCAGTCAAACGACAGCGGCCACTGAAGCTTTCTTT
>NA|TRBV5-4|TRBJ2-6|NA
CASSLQGISGANVLTF
TGTGCCAGCAGCTTACAGGGTATATCTGGGGCCAACGTCCTGACTTTC
>NA|TRBV27|TRBJ1-2|NA
CASSLYGGSGYTF
TGTGCCAGCAGTTTATATGGCGGTTCGGGCTACACCTTC
>TRBD2|TRBV19|TRBJ2-6|few
CASSGRGGAASGANVLTF
TGTGCCAGTAGTGGGCGGGGGGGGGCGGCGTCTGGGGCCAACGTCCTGACTTTC
>NA|TRBV10-3|TRBJ1-1|many
CAISGTGNTEAFF
TGTGCCATCAGTGGTACAGGGAACACTGAAGCTTTCTTT
>TRBD1|TRBV5-5|TRBJ1-1|many
CASSLNRGDTEAFF
TGTGCCAGCAGCTTAAACAGGGGAGACACTGAAGCTTTCTTT
>NA|TRBV2|TRBJ1-5|NA
CASSVSSEGQHF
TGTGCCAGCAGTGTAAGTTCCGAGGGCCAGCATTTT
>TRBD1|TRBV30|TRBJ2-3|many
CAWRSGTGGPDTQYF
TGTGCCTGGAGATCCGGGACAGGGGGCCCAGATACGCAGTATTTT
>TRBD2|TRBV7-3|TRBJ2-3|NA
CASSPRLAALRTDTQYF
TGTGCCAGCAGCCCCCGACTAGCGGCTCTCCGCACAGATACGCAGTATTTT
>NA|TRBV28|TRBJ1-1|NA
CASSTLGYPEAFF
TGTGCCAGCTCCACGCTCGGTTACCCTGAAGCTTTCTTT
>NA|TRBV3-1|TRBJ2-7|many
CASSQLGEQYF
TGTGCCAGCAGCCAATTGGGCGAGCAGTACTTC
>NA|TRBV27|TRBJ2-2|NA
CASSFTLPGELFF
TGTGCCAGCAGTTTCACCCTCCCCGGGGAGCTGTTTTTT
>NA|TRBV18|TRBJ1-2|many
CASSLGPRELWGYTF
TGTGCCAGCTCACTCGGGCCGCGAGAATTATGGGGCTACACCTTC
>TRBD1|TRBV19|TRBJ1-1|few
CASRSRTGTEAFF
TGTGCCAGTAGGTCCCGGACAGGGACTGAAGCTTTCTTT
>NA|TRBV27|TRBJ2-7|many
CASSLGLALSYEQYF
TGTGCCAGCAGTTTAGGGCTAGCGCTCTCCTACGAGCAGTACTTC
>TRBD2|TRBV7-2|TRBJ2-1|NA
CASSWIPRLAGAGEQFF
TGTGCCAGCAGCTGGATCCCCCGATTAGCGGGAGCTGGGGAGCAGTTCTTC
>NA|TRBV6-1|TRBJ1-1|many
CASSKGRNTEAFF
TGTGCCAGCAGTAAGGGGCGAAACACTGAAGCTTTCTTT
>TRBD2|TRBV4-2|TRBJ2-3|NA
CASSQALAGGTDTQYF
TGTGCCAGCAGCCAAGCCTTAGCGGGAGGAACAGATACGCAGTATTTT
>TRBD2|TRBV7-6|TRBJ2-7|few
CASSPYILSGGSHYEQYF
TGTGCCAGCAGCCCATATATACTTAGCGGGGGGAGCCACTACGAGCAGTACTTC
>NA|TRBV12-3/TRBV12-4|TRBJ1-5|many
CASSSRIGGQPQHF
TGTGCCAGCAGTTCCCGAATAGGAGGGCAGCCCCAGCATTTT
>NA|TRBV9|TRBJ2-7|many
CASRPNVEPYEQYF
TGTGCCAGCAGACCGAACGTAGAACCCTACGAGCAGTACTTC
>NA|TRBV7-3|TRBJ1-3|few
CASSSDSENTIYF
TGTGCCAGCAGCTCAGACTCTGAAAACACCATATATTTT
>NA|TRBV27|TRBJ2-1|many
CASSSAGDRSYNEQFF
TGTGCCAGCAGTTCTGCAGGGGATAGGTCCTACAATGAGCAGTTCTTC
>NA|TRBV19|TRBJ2-6|NA
CASENIRGANVLTF
TGTGCCAGCGAGAACATCCGTGGGGCCAACGTCCTGACTTTC
>TRBD2|TRBV2|TRBJ2-7|many
CASRRGLAGGNEQYF
TGTGCCAGCAGGAGGGGACTAGCGGGAGGAAACGAGCAGTACTTC
>NA|TRBV15|TRBJ2-7|many
CATSTNRDEQYF
TGTGCCACCAGCACTAACAGGGACGAGCAGTACTTC
>NA|TRBV19|TRBJ2-5|few
CASSIDHGVLQETQYF
TGTGCCAGTAGTATAGATCATGGGGTGCTGCAAGAGACCCAGTACTTC
>TRBD2|TRBV12-3/TRBV12-4|TRBJ2-3|many
CASSAPGGRSDTQYF
TGTGCCAGCAGTGCCCCTGGCGGGAGGTCAGATACGCAGTATTTT
>TRBD1|TRBV20-1|TRBJ2-7|many
CSAAVQGISYEQYF
TGCAGTGCGGCGGTACAGGGGATCTCCTACGAGCAGTACTTC
>TRBD2|TRBV4-1|TRBJ2-1|many
CASSQPTSGRGNEQFF
TGCGCCAGCAGCCAACCGACTAGCGGGAGGGGTAATGAGCAGTTCTTC
>TRBD2|TRBV4-3|TRBJ2-2|few
CASSQLADNTGELFF
TGCGCCAGCAGCCAACTAGCGGATAACACCGGGGAGCTGTTTTTT
>NA|TRBV28|TRBJ2-1|many
CASSLLEGEQFF
TGTGCCAGCAGCCTACTGGAAGGTGAGCAGTTCTTC
>NA|TRBV24-1|TRBJ2-2|few
CATSDPVTGPNTGELFF
TGTGCCACCAGTGACCCGGTTACAGGGCCAAACACCGGGGAGCTGTTTTTT
>NA|TRBV4-2|TRBJ2-7|NA
CASSPVYGNDEQYF
TGTGCCAGCAGCCCCGTGTACGGGAACGACGAGCAGTACTTC
>NA|TRBV30|TRBJ2-1|many
CAWSVIKGGLGEQFF
TGTGCCTGGAGTGTGATAAAGGGCGGCCTGGGTGAGCAGTTCTTC
>TRBD2|TRBV9|TRBJ2-3|few
CASSAVISGWDTQYF
TGTGCCAGCAGCGCCGTGATTAGCGGGTGGGATACGCAGTATTTT